These 8 T cell receptor beta chains were all obtained from the same sample, sequenced in a study of blood T cell repertoires in COVID-19. Here immunoSEQ multiplex PCR was the method, and the copy in TCRdb shows in-frame clones only, minus some. The sample shows over 150,000 clones, around nine tenths of them seen only once. Sequenced material: peripheral blood. The receptor set was obtained from a woman in her late teens or twenties who had recovered from COVID-19.

The J gene is TRBJ2-1, the V gene TRBV7-2; 7 nucleotides agree with TRBD2. The germline CDR1 and CDR2 sequences are SGHTA and FQGNSA. Germline trimming cut 5 bases from V and 4 bases from J; bases unmatched to any gene: 5. The CDR3 covers 14 residues. CDR3 sequence: CASSPASGYNEQFF. DNA for the CDR3: TGTGCCAGCAGCCCAGCTAGCGGTTACAATGAGCAGTTCTTC. The whole variable domain, filled in from reference TRBV7-2 and TRBJ2-1, reads GAGVSQSPSNKVTEKGKDVELRCDPISGHTALYWYRQSLGQGLEFLIYFQGNSAPDKSGLPSDRFSAERTGGSVSTLTIQRTQQEDSAVYLCASSPASGYNEQFFGPGTRLTVL.

The chain has TRBV19 and TRBJ1-1; no clear D. The V and J ends lost 6 bases and 0 bases respectively, with 8 bases between them. Germline-derived CDR1 and CDR2 are LNHDA and SQIVND (reference sequence). This CDR3 spans 13 amino acids. CDR3 coding DNA: TGTGCCAGTAGCCGAAGCTTGAACACTGAAGCTTTCTTT. Its translation is CASSRSLNTEAFF.

The chain is built from TRBV13 and TRBJ2-5; the match to TRBD2 covers 8 bases. This CDR3 spans 15 amino acids. Germline trimming cut 5 bases from V and 5 bases from J; bases unmatched to any gene: 10. The V gene's germline CDR1 is PRHDT and CDR2 FYEKMQ (reference sequence). The CDR3 loop is CASSTVRGGHETQYF. CDR3 sequence (DNA): TGTGCCAGCAGCACCGTTCGGGGGGGCCACGAGACCCAGTACTTC.

The chain combines TRBV5-1 with TRBJ1-6, with D hard to call. Trimming stripped 0 bases from V and 4 bases from J, with 8 bases between. This CDR3 has 15 amino acids. Germline V gives CDR1 SGHRS, CDR2 YFSETQ. CDR3 nucleotide sequence: TGCGCCAGCAGCTTGGCCCCTAAATATAATTCACCCCTCCACTTT. Its protein is CASSLAPKYNSPLHF.

The chain couples TRBV4-2 to TRBJ1-2; 8 nucleotides line up with TRBD1. From germline, CDR1 is LGHNA and CDR2 YNFKEQ. This CDR3 is built from 16 residues. The ends lost 2 bases at V and 6 bases at J; junction bases unmatched: 11. The CDR3 spells CASSQPTTGDPNGYTF. In DNA, the CDR3 is TGTGCCAGCAGCCAACCTACGACAGGGGATCCCAATGGCTACACCTTC.

On this clone itself: The identical CDR3 is also encoded by other nucleotide sequences in the sample. V is TRBV27 and J is TRBJ1-1; TRBD1 might be the D (5 bases). This CDR3 has 14 amino acids. Trimming stripped 2 bases from V and 4 bases from J, with 11 bases between. Germline assignment: CDR1 MNHEY and CDR2 SMNVEV (reference sequence). CDR3 in amino acids: CASSLGGGVTEAFF. In DNA, the CDR3 is TGTGCCAGCAGTTTAGGTGGGGGGGTCACTGAAGCTTTCTTT.

This clone was seen a few times. This chain uses TRBV2 with TRBJ2-3; possible D gene TRBD1, 8 bases. Germline CDR1 is SNHLY and CDR2 is FYNNEI. The CDR3 contains 15 residues. V shed 7 bases and J shed 2 bases, with 16 bases lying between them. CDR3 sequence reads: CASNRQGRATDTQYF. Written as DNA, the CDR3 is TGTGCCAGCAACCGACAGGGGAGGGCCACAGATACGCAGTATTTT.

The chain uses TRBV4-3 and TRBJ2-7; 7 bases fit TRBD1. The CDR3 is 15 amino acids. Germline lookup yields CDR1 LGHNA and CDR2 YSLEER. Trimming removed 0 bases from V and 3 bases from J; junction bases left unmatched: 5. Written as DNA, the CDR3 is TGCGCCAGCAGCCAAGACAGGGGGACAGACTACGAGCAGTACTTC. This sequence encodes CASSQDRGTDYEQYF.